Listed below are T cell receptor beta chains from one sample, sequenced in a study of control samples from healthy donors and cancer patients. This table comes from immunoSEQ multiplex PCR, and its TCRdb copy is limited to in-frame clones, with some not included. The sample includes around 25,000 clones, approximately 90% of them seen just once. Sequencing was performed on PBMCs. These receptors all stem from a man aged 50 or older with lung cancer. Both conserved end residues are part of each CDR3. D genes are given only for firm matches. Size is stated for part of the rows, as once, few or many counts, or as a class when the clone is expanded.

D gene	V gene	J gene	clone size	CDR3 protein	CDR3 DNA
-	TRBV5-1	TRBJ2-7	once	CASSFVAQGEQYF	TGCGCCAGCAGCTTTGTGGCCCAGGGCGAGCAGTACTTC
-	TRBV9	TRBJ1-5	-	CASSVGDIGNQPQHF	TGTGCCAGCAGCGTAGGGGACATCGGTAATCAGCCCCAGCATTTT
-	TRBV7-9	TRBJ2-3	-	CASSLEGGTDTQYF	TGTGCCAGCAGCTTAGAAGGGGGCACAGATACGCAGTATTTT
-	TRBV3-1/TRBV3-2	TRBJ2-7	once	CASSQRGLNYEQYF	TGTGCCAGCAGCCAACGGGGGCTAAACTACGAGCAGTACTTC
-	TRBV3-1/TRBV3-2	TRBJ2-3	-	CASSQTTVPDTQYF	TGTGCCAGCAGCCAGACGACAGTTCCAGATACGCAGTATTTT
TRBD1	TRBV11-3	TRBJ1-4	-	CASSLGTGNEKLFF	TGTGCCAGCAGCTTAGGGACAGGTAATGAAAAACTGTTTTTT
-	TRBV6-2/TRBV6-3	TRBJ2-7	few	CASSGGLPSYEQYF	TGTGCCAGCAGTGGGGGTTTACCCTCCTACGAGCAGTACTTC
-	TRBV19	TRBJ2-7	-	CASSIRPGSSYEQYF	TGTGCCAGTAGTATAAGGCCAGGGAGCTCCTACGAGCAGTACTTC
-	TRBV6-1	TRBJ2-1	-	CASSELRLGYNEQFF	TGTGCCAGCAGTGAACTTAGGTTAGGCTACAATGAGCAGTTCTTC
-	TRBV9	TRBJ2-2	once	CASSVWEAGNTGELFF	TGTGCCAGCAGCGTTTGGGAAGCGGGGAACACCGGGGAGCTGTTTTTT
TRBD1	TRBV7-3	TRBJ2-1	once	CASSSTRDRGFNEQFF	TGTGCCAGCAGCTCAACCCGGGACAGGGGGTTCAATGAGCAGTTCTTC
-	TRBV7-9	TRBJ1-4	-	CASSVQGGGEKLFF	TGTGCCAGCAGCGTACAGGGTGGAGGAGAAAAACTGTTTTTT
-	TRBV7-8	TRBJ2-2	-	CASSRRDRYTGELFF	TGTGCCAGCAGCCGCCGAGACAGGTACACCGGGGAGCTGTTTTTT
-	TRBV7-2	TRBJ2-3	-	CASSEGVDSLTDTQYF	TGTGCCAGCAGCGAAGGGGTCGACAGTCTCACAGATACGCAGTATTTT
-	TRBV7-6	TRBJ2-7	-	CASSLGGTYDEQYF	TGTGCCAGCAGCTTAGGGGGGACGTACGACGAGCAGTACTTC
TRBD1	TRBV3-1/TRBV3-2	TRBJ1-4	-	CASSLGQNEKLFF	TGTGCCAGCAGCCTGGGACAGAATGAAAAACTGTTTTTT
-	TRBV30	TRBJ2-1	-	CAWSVGGGQFF	TGTGCCTGGAGTGTAGGTGGGGGGCAGTTCTTC
-	TRBV3-1/TRBV3-2	TRBJ2-1	-	CASSQDRQGFRNEQFF	TGTGCCAGCAGCCAAGATCGCCAGGGGTTTCGGAATGAGCAGTTCTTC
TRBD2	TRBV27	TRBJ2-3	-	CASSALEGRGGPDTQYF	TGTGCCAGCAGTGCCCTCGAGGGGCGGGGGGGCCCAGATACGCAGTATTTT
-	TRBV19	TRBJ2-2	-	CASSRVTNTGELFF	TGTGCCAGTAGTCGGGTAACGAACACCGGGGAGCTGTTTTTT
-	TRBV19	TRBJ1-1	-	CASSATPLNTEAFF	TGTGCCAGTAGTGCCACTCCGCTGAACACTGAAGCTTTCTTT
TRBD1	TRBV4-1	TRBJ2-7	-	CASSPRQGATGEQYF	TGCGCCAGCAGCCCTAGGCAGGGGGCTACCGGGGAGCAGTACTTC
-	TRBV25-1	TRBJ1-1	-	CASIDTRRNTEAFF	TGTGCCAGCATAGACACCCGCCGGAACACTGAAGCTTTCTTT
-	TRBV2	TRBJ2-1	once	CASSEGDLWSGGNEQFF	TGTGCCAGCAGTGAAGGGGACCTCTGGTCTGGGGGCAATGAGCAGTTCTTC
-	TRBV10-3	TRBJ1-2	-	CAISEVSGAFPLGYTF	TGTGCCATCAGTGAGGTTTCAGGGGCCTTTCCCTTAGGCTACACCTTC
TRBD2	TRBV14	TRBJ2-3	-	CASSQEIAGRTDTQYF	TGTGCCAGCAGCCAAGAGATAGCGGGACGCACAGATACGCAGTATTTT
-	TRBV7-3	TRBJ2-1	-	CASSLINEQFF	TGTGCCAGCAGCTTAATCAATGAGCAGTTCTTC
-	TRBV6-1	TRBJ1-6	-	CASSETEGGSSYNSPLHF	TGTGCCAGCAGTGAGACAGAGGGGGGAAGCTCCTATAATTCACCCCTCCACTTT
-	TRBV18	TRBJ2-2	-	CASSPFGDIGGELFF	TGTGCCAGCTCACCATTTGGAGACATAGGTGGGGAGCTGTTTTTT
-	TRBV24-1	TRBJ1-4	-	CATSDPPTVTTNEKLFF	TGTGCCACCAGTGACCCCCCGACAGTTACAACTAATGAAAAACTGTTTTTT
-	TRBV6-1	TRBJ1-1	-	CASSPGGIGHTAFF	TGTGCCAGCAGTCCCGGAGGAATCGGGCATACGGCTTTCTTT
-	TRBV15	TRBJ2-7	-	CATSRDRVGRYEQYF	TGTGCCACCAGCAGAGATCGAGTTGGCCGCTACGAGCAGTACTTC
TRBD1	TRBV7-2	TRBJ2-7	once	CASSFQGASINYEQYF	TGTGCCAGCAGCTTCCAGGGGGCGAGCATTAATTACGAGCAGTACTTC
-	TRBV5-1	TRBJ2-2	-	CASSPNSLANTGELFF	TGCGCCAGCAGCCCGAATTCTTTGGCGAACACCGGGGAGCTGTTTTTT
TRBD1	TRBV25-1	TRBJ1-6	-	CASSGGGNSPLHF	TGTGCCAGCAGTGGAGGGGGCAATTCACCCCTCCACTTT
TRBD1	TRBV6-1	TRBJ2-5	-	CASSDPGQVTQETQYF	TGTGCCAGCAGTGACCCGGGACAGGTGACTCAAGAGACCCAGTACTTC
TRBD2	TRBV28	TRBJ2-5	-	CASSARTSGGILQETQYF	TGTGCCAGCAGTGCGAGGACTAGCGGGGGTATACTCCAAGAGACCCAGTACTTC
-	TRBV7-2	TRBJ1-3	-	CASSSRTADTIYF	TGTGCCAGCAGCTCGAGGACCGCAGACACCATATATTTT
TRBD1	TRBV29-1	TRBJ1-1	-	CSVGSDRGNGAEAFF	TGCAGCGTTGGTTCGGACAGGGGAAATGGCGCTGAAGCTTTCTTT
-	TRBV5-1	TRBJ2-5	-	CASSPWKGSGIGETQYF	TGCGCCAGCAGCCCTTGGAAGGGTTCGGGGATCGGGGAGACCCAGTACTTC
TRBD1	TRBV19	TRBJ1-4	-	CASSLGQGDEKLFF	TGTGCCAGTAGCCTCGGACAGGGGGATGAAAAACTGTTTTTT
-	TRBV6-6	TRBJ2-2	once	CASSYQQGSAGELFF	TGTGCCAGCAGTTATCAACAGGGATCTGCCGGGGAGCTGTTTTTT
-	TRBV13	TRBJ2-1	-	CASSLGRGGERNEQFF	TGTGCCAGCAGCTTAGGCCGGGGCGGGGAGCGGAATGAGCAGTTCTTC
-	TRBV28	TRBJ1-6	-	CASSFSTGPLDSPLHF	TGTGCCAGCAGTTTTTCGACAGGACCCTTGGATTCACCCCTCCACTTT
TRBD2	TRBV6-1	TRBJ2-3	once	CASSEGGGVGTDTQYF	TGTGCCAGCAGTGAAGGGGGGGGTGTTGGCACAGATACGCAGTATTTT
-	TRBV2	TRBJ2-2	-	CASSEDWDNTGELFF	TGTGCCAGCAGTGAAGATTGGGATAACACCGGGGAGCTGTTTTTT
-	TRBV19	TRBJ2-2	-	CASRDGSNTGELFF	TGTGCCAGTAGGGACGGTTCGAACACCGGGGAGCTGTTTTTT
-	TRBV2	TRBJ2-7	-	CASSESGFGEQYF	TGTGCCAGCAGTGAATCGGGGTTCGGCGAGCAGTACTTC
-	TRBV4-3	TRBJ1-2	-	CASSQEHPLSYGYTF	TGCGCCAGCAGCCAAGAGCATCCCCTCAGCTATGGCTACACCTTC
-	TRBV28	TRBJ1-4	once	CASSSPGGYEKLFF	TGTGCCAGCAGTTCACCGGGGGGCTATGAAAAACTGTTTTTT
-	TRBV6-6	TRBJ2-3	once	CASSYSSGGDTQYF	TGTGCCAGCAGTTACTCTAGCGGAGGGGATACGCAGTATTTT
-	TRBV6-6	TRBJ1-6	-	CASSYSVDSNSPLHF	TGTGCCAGCAGTTACTCGGTGGACTCAAATTCACCCCTCCACTTT